Included here is one T cell receptor (beta chain) sequence, with context. Sequenced by immunoSEQ multiplex PCR; TCRdb stores in-frame clones only, minus some. Among over 70,000 clones listed, almost 95% were seen once. The sample belongs to a study of T cell changes during pregnancy in multiple sclerosis. The CDR3 sequence is 15 residues long. Per the germline V gene, CDR1 is SGHRS and CDR2 is YFSETQ. Deletions cut 4 bases from V and 3 bases from J, with 14 bases between. Sequences were derived from peripheral blood, sampled in the third trimester of pregnancy. The chain joins TRBV5-1 to TRBJ1-3; weak D call: TRBD1 (6 bases). The receptor comes from a female donor with multiple sclerosis, enrolled in a pregnancy study. The CDR3 loop reads CASSPLGQLGNTIYF. Written as DNA, the CDR3 is TGCGCCAGCAGCCCACTCGGACAGCTTGGAAACACCATATATTTT.